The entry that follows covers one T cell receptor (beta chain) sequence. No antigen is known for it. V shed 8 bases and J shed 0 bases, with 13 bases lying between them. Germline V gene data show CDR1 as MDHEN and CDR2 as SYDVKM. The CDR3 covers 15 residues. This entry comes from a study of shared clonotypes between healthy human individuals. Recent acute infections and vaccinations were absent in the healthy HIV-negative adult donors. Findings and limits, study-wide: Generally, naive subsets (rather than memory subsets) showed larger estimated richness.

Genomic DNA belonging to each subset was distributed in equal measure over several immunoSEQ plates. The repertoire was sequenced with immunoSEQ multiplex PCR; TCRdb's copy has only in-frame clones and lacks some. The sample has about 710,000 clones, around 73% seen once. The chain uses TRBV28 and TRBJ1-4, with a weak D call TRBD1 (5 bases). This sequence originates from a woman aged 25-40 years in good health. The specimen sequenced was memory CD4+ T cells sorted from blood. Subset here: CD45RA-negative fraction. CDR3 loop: CASWDGGATNEKLFF. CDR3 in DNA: TGTGCCAGCTGGGACGGGGGGGCAACTAATGAAAAACTGTTTTTT.